This T cell receptor (beta chain) was retrieved from a study of somatic mutations in cytotoxic T cells in rheumatoid arthritis. Study conclusions and caveats: Just what the expanded CD8+ clones targeted, in terms of antigens, remained unknown.

Remarks on this clone: Its cognate antigen is unknown.

Germline CDR1 and CDR2: MNHEY and SVGAGI. CDR3 length equals 15 residues. Deletions cut 2 bases from V and 1 base from J, with 12 bases between. TCRdb's copy holds only in-frame clones and misses some; the assay was immunoSEQ multiplex PCR. The sample lists 9,000 to 13,000 clones; approximately 86% were seen once. This clonotype was obtained from an adult with rheumatoid arthritis. The sequencing input was CD8+ T cells sorted from blood. J is TRBJ2-7 and V is TRBV6-5, with D possibly being TRBD1 (5 bases). In DNA, the CDR3 is TGTGCCAGCAGTTACGGGGCAGGAAATTCCTACGAGCAGTACTTC. Protein sequence: CASSYGAGNSYEQYF.